This TCR beta chain derives from a study of T-cell memory formation after mild COVID-19. Study at large: TCR clusters were mostly confined to one donor each.

The germline CDR1 and CDR2 sequences are LGHDT and YNNKEL (reference sequence). The CDR3 spans 13 residues. It was 5'RACE with constant-segment primers that produced the TCR alpha and TCR beta cDNA libraries, which carried sample barcodes and UMIs. In TCRdb, the 5' RACE reads were re-called with MiXCR into one record per CDR3 protein. This repertoire shows 160,000 or so distinct CDR3 sequences, about 28% found once; its top ten account for about 11%. Whole-study results and caveats: CD4+ contracting clones were mainly CM and EM; CD8+ ones, EMRA. Later expanders leaned toward CD4+, whereas clones contracting from day 15 to 85 were balanced CD4/CD8.

As concerns this clonotype: Antigen specificity is unknown. The junction departs from the called germline gene at one end, perhaps through a read error.

This receptor was identified in an adult woman who had mild COVID-19 (a few samples of this study predate the infection). Cell type and time point are not known. V and J are TRBV3-1 and TRBJ2-1; perhaps TRBD2 as D (6 bases). The material sequenced was PBMCs or a T cell subset sorted from them (not recorded which). CDR3 residues: CAGSQPNPAGLYF. The CDR3 DNA is TGTGCCGGCAGCCAACCAAACCCGGCGGGACTGTACTTC.